The entry below gives a single T cell receptor beta chain sequence along with its context. The count of this clone is one. The clone's antigen remains unknown. Base-call qualities are not available, and no considerably larger clone is one nucleotide away. The donors belonged to the validation cohort of roughly 120 subjects, which was separate from the approximately 700-subject first cohort. This entry belongs to a study of cytomegalovirus exposure and HLA in healthy donors (dated by TCRdb to 2016 to 2017). With regard to the full study: According to a later analysis, one platform produced both the approximately 110 validation repertoires and the 670 or so repertoires of the first cohort. To predict cytomegalovirus infection status, the study brought together high-throughput TCR immunosequencing, statistical association of individual TCRs with disease status, and machine learning. Besides the first cohort of 666 subjects, a separate validation cohort made up of 120 different subjects was used. The study aimed to test whether cataloging public T cell receptors could reveal signatures of past pathogen exposure. General conclusions and limits of the study: In the study, around 160 TCR beta chains were listed as associated with cytomegalovirus. All 120 or so repertoires were used to score co-occurrence in the validation cohort in a later analysis, because that analysis had no HLA typing for the cohort. Subsequent analysis determined that TCRs grouped into clusters in the first cohort also showed a tendency toward co-occurrence across the roughly 120 validation repertoires, and 90% to 95% of cluster scores exceeded 0. It was suggested by the authors that the approach could potentially be generalized to other disease states and immunological phenotypes. Most TCR sequences were seen in very few donors, while some public TCRs were found in many individuals. In both the original and validation cohorts, the classifier was reported to diagnose cytomegalovirus status with high specificity and sensitivity. In vitro tests confirmed that a few of the cytomegalovirus-associated TCR beta chains recognize cytomegalovirus antigens.

The receptor library was made with the immunoSEQ multiplex PCR assay. The study's processing was this. To diagnose cytomegalovirus status from the catalog of TCR beta chain sequences, a statistical classification framework was built. Entries here come from immuneACCESS through TCRdb and include only in-frame sequences with V and J called. Some clones fail to appear in such tables; in the studies checked, an unresolved V gene covers under half of the shortfall, and the cause of the remainder is unknown. The DNA gave D and trimming, while V, J and clone size come from that table. Within this sample are some 120,000 clones, with 85% to 90% of them counted one time only. Roughly 2% of the sample rests with the top ten. Material: PBMCs. The receptor was derived from a woman between 18 and 29 years old in good health and CMV-seronegative.

In nucleotides, the sequence is TGTGCCATCAGTGAGCCTCTGGGCATACCCAACACTAACTATGGCTACACCTTC. This gives the protein CAISEPLGIPNTNYGYTF. This sequence uses TRBV10-3 and TRBJ1-2; no D gene can be assigned with confidence. V loses 2 bases of germline sequence and J loses 0 bases, and the interval between the two ends is 19 bases. The CDR3 spans 18 residues, from the cysteine through the phenylalanine. Kept here is only the CDR3 DNA, which spans 54 bases and is read in frame from base 1. CDR1 and CDR2, looked up from the germline V gene, are ENHRY and SYGVKD.